These T cell receptor beta chains were read from a single sample in a study of T cell responses to AZD1222 COVID-19 vaccine. Produced via immunoSEQ multiplex PCR; TCRdb's table is partial and in-frame only. The sample has roughly 54,000 clones; around 90% are singletons. The starting material was peripheral blood, obtained 28 days after the second AZD1222 dose. These receptors were collected from an adult who received the AZD1222 COVID-19 vaccine. CDR3s include the opening cysteine and the closing phenylalanine or tryptophan. Each record gives: D gene, J gene, V gene, clone size, CDR3 DNA, CDR3 protein. D genes are given only for firm matches. Expanded clones are given a class, and other clones once, few, many or no size at all.

>TRBD2|TRBJ2-7|TRBV30|-
TGTGCCTGGAGTGTTAGCGGGGGCCACTACGAGCAGTACTTC
CAWSVSGGHYEQYF
>-|TRBJ1-1|TRBV6-5|-
TGTGCCAGCAGTTACTCGAACTTGGGTAAAGCTTTCTTT
CASSYSNLGKAFF
>-|TRBJ2-1|TRBV4-2|-
TGTGCCAGCAGCCAAGATAGGGCTAGCCATGAGCAGTTCTTC
CASSQDRASHEQFF
>TRBD2|TRBJ2-1|TRBV2|-
TGTGCCAGCAGGCTAGCGGGACATGAGCAGTTCTTC
CASRLAGHEQFF
>-|TRBJ2-1|TRBV6-1|-
TGTGCCAGCAGTGAAATGGTCTCCTCGGATGAGCAGTTCTTC
CASSEMVSSDEQFF
>TRBD2|TRBJ2-5|TRBV5-4|-
TGTGCCAGCAGCCGAGGGACTAGCGGGGGTTCGGGAGAGACCCAGTACTTC
CASSRGTSGGSGETQYF
>TRBD2|TRBJ2-3|TRBV9|-
TGTGCCAGCAGCGTCGGACTAGCGGCCACAGATACGCAGTATTTT
CASSVGLAATDTQYF
>-|TRBJ1-6|TRBV7-8|-
TGTGCCAGCAGCCGGGCCGCCGATAATTCACCCCTCCACTTT
CASSRAADNSPLHF
>-|TRBJ1-1|TRBV29-1|-
TGCAGCGTTGTTGGCCGGATCCCGGGTGAAGCTTTCTTT
CSVVGRIPGEAFF
>-|TRBJ2-4|TRBV29-1|once
TGCAGCGCTACACAAGGACGAGCCAAAAACATTCAGTACTTC
CSATQGRAKNIQYF
>TRBD2|TRBJ2-1|TRBV4-2|-
TGTGCCAGCAGCCAAGTGGGACTAGCGGGAGGAACCCACAATGAGCAGTTCTTC
CASSQVGLAGGTHNEQFF
>-|TRBJ2-7|TRBV6-4|-
TGTGCCAGCAGTGACCGGGGCGGCCTTCAGGCCCCACTAGCTGTTCCCTACGAGCAGTACTTC
CASSDRGGLQAPLAVPYEQYF
>-|TRBJ2-1|TRBV12-3/TRBV12-4|-
TGTGCCAGCAGACAGGACTGGTACAATGAGCAGTTCTTC
CASRQDWYNEQFF
>-|TRBJ1-5|TRBV25-1|-
TGTGCCAGCAGGTCGTCAGGGGAGCAGCCCCAGCATTTT
CASRSSGEQPQHF
>-|TRBJ1-1|TRBV6-2/TRBV6-3|few
TGTGCCAGCAGTTATCTACAGGTGAGGTGGATACGAGCTTTCTTT
CASSYLQVRWIRAFF
>-|TRBJ1-1|TRBV11-3|-
TGTGCCAGCAGCTTAGGTATGGCGAACACTGAAGCTTTCTTT
CASSLGMANTEAFF
>-|TRBJ2-7|TRBV5-8|-
TGTGCCAGCAGCTTGGTAAGCTCCTACGAGCAGTACTTC
CASSLVSSYEQYF
>-|TRBJ1-1|TRBV2|-
TGTGCCAGCAGTGAAGACCAGGGAGGAGGGACTGAAGCTTTCTTT
CASSEDQGGGTEAFF
>-|TRBJ2-3|TRBV28|-
TGTGCCAGCAGTTTAGGCACAGATACGCAGTATTTT
CASSLGTDTQYF
>-|TRBJ2-5|TRBV4-1|-
TGCGCCAGCAGCCAAGTAGAACTTGCTGAGACCCAGTACTTC
CASSQVELAETQYF
>-|TRBJ1-2|TRBV5-1|-
TGCGCCAGCAGCTTGGGCGTTGCAGTATCTAACTATGGCTACACCTTC
CASSLGVAVSNYGYTF
>TRBD1|TRBJ2-7|TRBV2|-
TGTGCCAGCAGCCTTAGACAGGGTAGCAATGAGCAGTACTTC
CASSLRQGSNEQYF
>-|TRBJ1-1|TRBV6-5|-
TGTGCCAGCCACTCGTTCTCGTACATGAACACTGAAGCTTTCTTT
CASHSFSYMNTEAFF
>-|TRBJ2-5|TRBV7-3|-
TGTGCCAGCAGCTCCCTCAGGAGCCGTCTTCAAGAGACCCAGTACTTC
CASSSLRSRLQETQYF
>-|TRBJ1-5|TRBV27|-
TGTGCCAGCAGTCGGACAGTTAGCAATCAGCCCCAGCATTTT
CASSRTVSNQPQHF
>-|TRBJ1-4|TRBV15|-
TGTGCCACCAGCAGAGATGTCTTAGAAAAACTGTTTTTT
CATSRDVLEKLFF
>-|TRBJ2-5|TRBV27|once
TGTGCCAGCAGTTTATCGGATACCCAAGAGACCCAGTACTTC
CASSLSDTQETQYF
>TRBD2|TRBJ2-1|TRBV4-2|once
TGTGCCAGCAGCCAAGATCCAGTTAGCGGGGTGGTGGGGCAGTTCTTC
CASSQDPVSGVVGQFF
>-|TRBJ2-1|TRBV7-2|-
TGTGCCAGCAGCCAGTCAGTAGCGGTTATGAATGAGCAGTTCTTC
CASSQSVAVMNEQFF
>TRBD2|TRBJ2-1|TRBV7-8|-
TGTGCCAGCAGCTTATCGCGGGAGAGGGACAATGAGCAGTTCTTC
CASSLSRERDNEQFF
>-|TRBJ1-1|TRBV30|-
TGTGCCTGGAGTTACCGCCTGGGCACTGAAGCTTTCTTT
CAWSYRLGTEAFF
>TRBD1|TRBJ2-7|TRBV12-5|-
TGTGCTAGTGGTTTGGTACTAGAAGGGACAGGGGCCCCCGAGCAGTACTTC
CASGLVLEGTGAPEQYF
>-|TRBJ1-3|TRBV30|-
TGTGCCTGGAGTGCGGGGTTAGGTGGAAACACCATATATTTT
CAWSAGLGGNTIYF
>TRBD2|TRBJ2-7|TRBV7-2|-
TGTGCCAGCAGTCCGCGGGCGGGAGCCTCCTACGAGCAGTACTTC
CASSPRAGASYEQYF
>TRBD1|TRBJ1-6|TRBV27|-
TGTGCCAGCAGTTCTAGGGCAGGGACAGGCTCCTATAATTCACCCCTCCACTTT
CASSSRAGTGSYNSPLHF
>-|TRBJ2-3|TRBV6-6|-
TGTGCCAGCAGAAAGGAGCGAGGTAGCACAGATACGCAGTATTTT
CASRKERGSTDTQYF
>-|TRBJ2-1|TRBV24-1|-
TGTGCCACCAGTGATCCAGCAGGTGAGCAGTTCTTC
CATSDPAGEQFF
>-|TRBJ1-1|TRBV14|-
TGTGCCAGCAGCCAAGTCTCAGGGACGAGCACTGAAGCTTTCTTT
CASSQVSGTSTEAFF
>-|TRBJ1-2|TRBV3-1/TRBV3-2|-
TGTGCCAGCAGCCGAGGTGCCCGGGGAAATGGCTACACCTTC
CASSRGARGNGYTF
>TRBD2|TRBJ2-1|TRBV5-4|few
TGTGCCAGCAGCTTGGGACTAGCGGGGTTCAATGAGCAGTTCTTC
CASSLGLAGFNEQFF
>-|TRBJ2-7|TRBV5-1|-
TGCGCCAGCAGCTTGGACGTCGTTTACGAGCAGTACTTC
CASSLDVVYEQYF
>-|TRBJ1-3|TRBV20-1|once
TGCAGTGCTAGTGCCAGGGGAGGTGGAAACACCATATATTTT
CSASARGGGNTIYF
>TRBD1|TRBJ1-1|TRBV7-2|-
TGTGCCAGCAGCCGCCAGGGGGTCACTGAAGCTTTCTTT
CASSRQGVTEAFF
>TRBD1|TRBJ2-3|TRBV11-2|once
TGTGCCAGCAGCTTAGGGGGGGGACAGGGTGCGGATACGCAGTATTTT
CASSLGGGQGADTQYF
>TRBD2|TRBJ2-7|TRBV6-8|-
TGTGCCAGCCCCCGAGGGACTAGCGGGAGTTACGAGCAGTACTTC
CASPRGTSGSYEQYF
>-|TRBJ2-7|TRBV28|-
TGTGCCAGCAGTGTCCCACAGGCCTCCTACGAGCAGTACTTC
CASSVPQASYEQYF